This T cell receptor beta chain emerged from a study of blood T cells in healthy people across ages. Sample-barcoded 5' priming and a J-beta primer mix drove a second PCR of about 7 to 12 cycles. TCRdb itself ran the 5' RACE reads through MiXCR, one entry per CDR3 protein. The table shows over a million distinct CDR3 sequences, with 20% to 25% occurring only once. There are a few counts of this clonotype. In germline, CDR1 is SQVTM, CDR2 ANQGSEA. Germline trimming cut 7 bases from V and 3 bases from J; bases unmatched to any gene: 9. There are 15 residues in the CDR3. These sequences were also reported in another study, on T cells of mothers and their children. From that second work: Sample barcodes and 2-4 random nucleotides came from the second PCR's M1S primer.

The sequencing sample was made of blood. The genes are TRBV29-1 and TRBJ1-2; TRBD1 aligns across 12 bases. The TCR was taken from a girl aged 2-10 years in good health. The CDR3 spells CSASGTGGADYGYTF. CDR3 coding DNA: TGCAGCGCTTCCGGGACAGGGGGCGCTGACTATGGCTACACCTTC.